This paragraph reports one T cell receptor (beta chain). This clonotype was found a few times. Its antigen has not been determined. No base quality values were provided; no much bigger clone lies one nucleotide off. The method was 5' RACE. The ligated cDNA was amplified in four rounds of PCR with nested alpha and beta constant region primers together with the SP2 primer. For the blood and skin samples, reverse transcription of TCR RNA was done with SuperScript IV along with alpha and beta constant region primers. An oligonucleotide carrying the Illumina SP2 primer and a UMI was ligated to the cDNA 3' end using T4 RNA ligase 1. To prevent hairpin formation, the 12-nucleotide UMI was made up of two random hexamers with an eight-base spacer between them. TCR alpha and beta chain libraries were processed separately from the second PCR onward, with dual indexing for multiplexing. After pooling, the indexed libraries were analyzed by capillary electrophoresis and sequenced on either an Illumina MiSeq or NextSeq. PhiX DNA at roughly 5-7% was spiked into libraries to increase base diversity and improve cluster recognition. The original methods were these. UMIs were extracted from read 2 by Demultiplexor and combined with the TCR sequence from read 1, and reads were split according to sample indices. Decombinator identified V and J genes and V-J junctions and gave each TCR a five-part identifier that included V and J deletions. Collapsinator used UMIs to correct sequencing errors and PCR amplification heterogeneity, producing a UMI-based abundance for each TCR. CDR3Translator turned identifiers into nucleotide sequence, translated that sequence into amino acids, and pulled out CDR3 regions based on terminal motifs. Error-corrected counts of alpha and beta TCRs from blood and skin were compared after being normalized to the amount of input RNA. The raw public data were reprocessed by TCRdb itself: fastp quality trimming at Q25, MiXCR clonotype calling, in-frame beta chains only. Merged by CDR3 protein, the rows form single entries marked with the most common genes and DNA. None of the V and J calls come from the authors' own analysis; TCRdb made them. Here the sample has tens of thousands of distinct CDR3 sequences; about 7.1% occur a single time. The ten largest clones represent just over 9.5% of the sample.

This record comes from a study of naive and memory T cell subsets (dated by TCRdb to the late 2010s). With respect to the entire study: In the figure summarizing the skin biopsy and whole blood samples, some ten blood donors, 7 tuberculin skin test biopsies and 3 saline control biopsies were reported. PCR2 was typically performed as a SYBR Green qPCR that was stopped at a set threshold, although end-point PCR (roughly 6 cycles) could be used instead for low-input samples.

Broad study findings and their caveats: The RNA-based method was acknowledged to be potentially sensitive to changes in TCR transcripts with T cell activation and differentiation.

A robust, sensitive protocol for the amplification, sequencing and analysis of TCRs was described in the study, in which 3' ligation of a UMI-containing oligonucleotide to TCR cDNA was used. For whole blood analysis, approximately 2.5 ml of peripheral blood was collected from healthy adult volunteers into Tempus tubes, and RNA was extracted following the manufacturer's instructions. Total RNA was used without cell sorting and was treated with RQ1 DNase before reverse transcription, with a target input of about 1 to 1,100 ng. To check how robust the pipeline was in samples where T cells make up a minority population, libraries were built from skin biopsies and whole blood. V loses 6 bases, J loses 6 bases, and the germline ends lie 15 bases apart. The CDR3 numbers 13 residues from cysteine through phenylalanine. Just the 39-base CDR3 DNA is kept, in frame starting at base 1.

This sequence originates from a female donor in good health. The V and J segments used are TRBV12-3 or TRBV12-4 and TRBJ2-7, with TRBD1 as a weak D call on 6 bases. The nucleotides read TGTGCCAGCAGGGACAGAAGGTTAAGCGAGCAGTACTTC. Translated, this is CASRDRRLSEQYF.